A selection of T cell receptor beta chains follows, all from one sample in a study of blood T cell repertoires in COVID-19. Generated by immunoSEQ multiplex PCR, the TCRdb table keeps only in-frame clones and is missing some. The data contain 300,000 or so clones, 80% to 90% of them singletons. Input material: peripheral blood. The source of these receptors is a woman in her 50s who had recovered from COVID-19. Both conserved end residues are trimmed from each CDR3. Not all rows give a size; the values are once, few, many and, for expanded clones, a class.

TRBV7-2	TRBJ2-7	16	-	ASSPLAGSSASSYEQY
TRBV5-1	TRBJ1-5	11	-	ASSLREGQPQH
TRBV18	TRBJ1-1	12	once	ASSNNQGNTEAF
TRBV6-6	TRBJ1-2	13	once	ASSMGQIYNYGYT
TRBV27	TRBJ1-2	13	-	ASRLTDRGNYGYT
TRBV5-1	TRBJ2-3	14	-	ASSSGLAGDSDTQY
TRBV28	TRBJ1-5	14	-	ASSIEGRGQNQPQH
TRBV5-4	TRBJ2-2	12	-	ASNFGLNTGELF
TRBV18	TRBJ1-2	15	few	ASSPRSTGGNKNGYT
TRBV11-2	TRBJ2-5	12	-	ASSSGTSQETQY
TRBV28	TRBJ1-5	12	few	ASSPAVGDQPQH
TRBV6-5	TRBJ2-7	11	-	ASVPSGGYEQY
TRBV14	TRBJ1-2	11	once	ASSAGTSYGYT
TRBV6-2/TRBV6-3	TRBJ2-7	13	-	ASSYSGLADYEQY
TRBV19	TRBJ2-2	12	-	ASSPIIRAGELF
TRBV30	TRBJ1-6	13	-	AWSAMGTDNSPLH
TRBV12-3/TRBV12-4	TRBJ2-1	11	-	ASQVSGDSGQF
TRBV6-1	TRBJ2-7	12	-	ASSEDRTSYEQY
TRBV6-5	TRBJ1-6	13	-	ASINRANYNSPLH
TRBV7-2	TRBJ1-3	14	-	ASSLGPGITGNTIY
TRBV28	TRBJ1-1	13	-	ASRLKGQGHTEAF
TRBV19	TRBJ2-7	12	-	ASSETGATYEQY
TRBV7-3	TRBJ2-3	13	-	ASSSSGRVVDTQY
TRBV19	TRBJ2-1	13	once	ASRPRGGIYNEQF
TRBV1	TRBJ2-7	7	-	TSRTGLH
TRBV4-1	TRBJ2-7	19	once	ASSRYRLPGSSGSLSYEQY